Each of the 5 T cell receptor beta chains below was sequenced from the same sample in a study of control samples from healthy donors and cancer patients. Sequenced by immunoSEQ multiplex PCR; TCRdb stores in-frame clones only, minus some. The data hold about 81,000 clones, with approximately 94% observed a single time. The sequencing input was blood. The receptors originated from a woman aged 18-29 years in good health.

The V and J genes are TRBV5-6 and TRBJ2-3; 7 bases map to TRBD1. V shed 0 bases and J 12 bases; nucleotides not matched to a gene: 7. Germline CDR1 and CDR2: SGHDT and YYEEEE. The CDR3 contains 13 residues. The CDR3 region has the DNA TGTGCCAGCAGCTTGGATATGAGGGACAGTCAGTATTTT. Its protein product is CASSLDMRDSQYF.

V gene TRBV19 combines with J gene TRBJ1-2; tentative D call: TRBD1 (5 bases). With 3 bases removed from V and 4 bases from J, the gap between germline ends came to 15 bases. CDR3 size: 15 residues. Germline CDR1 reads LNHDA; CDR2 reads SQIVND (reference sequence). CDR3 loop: CASSIGPGTGYGYTF. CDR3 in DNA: TGTGCCAGTAGTATCGGGCCAGGGACGGGCTATGGCTACACCTTC.

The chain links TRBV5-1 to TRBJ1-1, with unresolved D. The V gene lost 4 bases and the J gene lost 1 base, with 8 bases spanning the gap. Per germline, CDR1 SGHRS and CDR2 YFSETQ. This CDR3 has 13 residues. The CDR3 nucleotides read TGCGCCAGCAGCGCGGTCTCGAACACTGAAGCTTTCTTT. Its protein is CASSAVSNTEAFF.

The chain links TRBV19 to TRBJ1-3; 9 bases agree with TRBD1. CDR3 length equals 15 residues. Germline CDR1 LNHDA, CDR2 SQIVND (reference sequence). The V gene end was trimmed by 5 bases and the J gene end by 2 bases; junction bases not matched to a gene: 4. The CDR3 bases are TGTGCCAGTAGTCCCGGGACAGGGACTGGAAACACCATATATTTT. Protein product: CASSPGTGTGNTIYF.

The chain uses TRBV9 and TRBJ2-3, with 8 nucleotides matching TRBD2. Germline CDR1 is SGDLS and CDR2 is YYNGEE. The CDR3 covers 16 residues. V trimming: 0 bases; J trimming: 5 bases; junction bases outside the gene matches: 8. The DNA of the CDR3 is TGTGCCAGCAGCGTAGCGACGGGGGGGCCGGGAGATACGCAGTATTTT. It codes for CASSVATGGPGDTQYF. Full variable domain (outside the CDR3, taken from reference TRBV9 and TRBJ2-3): DSGVTQTPKHLITATGQRVTLRCSPRSGDLSVYWYQQSLDQGLQFLIQYYNGEERAKGNILERFSAQQFPDLHSELNLSSLELGDSALYFCASSVATGGPGDTQYFGPGTRLTVL.